This T cell receptor beta chain was sequenced during a study of spatial heterogeneity in lung cancer. Study-level information: Consistent detection of more beta-chain than alpha-chain sequences was observed.

Regarding time point: sample taken at primary tumor resection. Untreated early-stage non-small cell lung cancer patients, fewer than 85 in total, were the donors. Whole RNA came from tumor, nontumor lung or frozen PBMC and was sequenced without being sorted. Study findings and constraints: Ubiquitous expanded tumor TCRs were seen in blood more at resection than at follow-up.

One entry per CDR3 protein, called by TCRdb with MiXCR from the 5' RACE reads. This repertoire shows about 48,000 distinct CDR3 sequences, 5.3% found once; its top ten account for 8.5% to 14%. This clonotype was counted at least ten times. Its antigen is as yet unknown. This specimen consisted of PBMCs, obtained at surgery. The clonotype originates from a male donor with early-stage non-small cell lung cancer.

CDR3 residues: CRPKGGDQEAFF. The CDR3 DNA follows: TGCAGACCTAAAGGCGGTGACCAAGAAGCTTTCTTT. J is TRBJ1-1 and V is TRBV20-1; D ambiguous. Germline V gives CDR1 DFQATT, CDR2 SNEGSKA (reference sequence). This CDR3 region has 12 residues.